The clone carrying this T cell receptor (beta chain) was observed a handful of times. Study processing details: It was from reference gene primer amplification that nucleated cell counts were estimated. Data came from immunoSEQ multiplex PCR; TCRdb stores just in-frame clones and leaves some out. V and J calls and clone size are copied from that table; D and trimming were computed from the DNA. The sample records hundreds of thousands of clones, around nine tenths being singletons. The data were obtained in a study of blood T cell repertoires in COVID-19. Study context: Acute and convalescent COVID-19 specimens originated in the United States, Italy and Spain. From T cells, B-cell-depleted T cells, or PBMCs came the material, which was cDNA or gDNA.

CDR3 length equals 13 residues. V lost 0 bases, J lost 7 bases, and 7 bases lay in between. CDR1 and CDR2 from the germline V gene are LNHNV and YYDKDF (reference sequence). The chain links TRBV15 to TRBJ1-5; unclear D gene. The sample consisted of peripheral blood. This TCR was sampled from an elderly man with acute or convalescent COVID-19. The CDR3 protein is CATSRDNGQPQHF. CDR3 nucleotides: TGTGCCACCAGCAGAGATAATGGCCAGCCCCAGCATTTT.